The present entry profiles one T cell receptor (beta chain) with its context. Its antigen is as yet unknown. The sample comes from a study of blood T cells in healthy people across ages. General study results and limits: Roughly linear age-related decline in beta diversity appeared, significant by age roughly 40.

This CDR3 is 13 amino acids long. V lost 0 bases and J 4 bases, leaving 7 bases between the germline ends. Germline CDR1 and CDR2: SGHDT and YYEEEE. PCR was performed a second time for 7 to 11 cycles using a sample-barcoded 5' primer and a J-beta primer mix. One entry per CDR3 protein results from TCRdb running MiXCR on the 5' RACE reads. The table has around 650,000 distinct CDR3 sequences, roughly 32% seen once. This chain joins TRBV5-6 and TRBJ1-2; D gene uncertain. The sample consisted of blood. The TCR comes from a woman older than 75 in good health. The CDR3 region has the DNA TGTGCCAGCAGCTTGGCAAAGCGCTATGGCTACACCTTC. Its protein is CASSLAKRYGYTF.